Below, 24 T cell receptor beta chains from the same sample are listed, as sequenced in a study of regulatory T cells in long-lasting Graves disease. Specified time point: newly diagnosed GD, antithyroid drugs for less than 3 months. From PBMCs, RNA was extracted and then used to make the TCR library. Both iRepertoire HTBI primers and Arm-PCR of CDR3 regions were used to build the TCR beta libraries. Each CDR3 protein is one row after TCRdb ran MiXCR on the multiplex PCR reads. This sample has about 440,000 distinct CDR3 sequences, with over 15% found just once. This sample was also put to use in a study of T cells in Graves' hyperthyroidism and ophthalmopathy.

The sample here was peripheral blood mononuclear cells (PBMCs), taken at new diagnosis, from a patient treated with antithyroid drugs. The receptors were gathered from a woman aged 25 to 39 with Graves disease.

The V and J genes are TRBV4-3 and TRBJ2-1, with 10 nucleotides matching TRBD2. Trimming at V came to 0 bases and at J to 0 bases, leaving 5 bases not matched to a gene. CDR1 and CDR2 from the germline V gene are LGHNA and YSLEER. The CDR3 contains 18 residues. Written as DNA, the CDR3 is TGCGCCAGCAGCCAAGACGAAGGACTAGCGGCCTCCTACAATGAGCAGTTCTTC. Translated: CASSQDEGLAASYNEQFF.

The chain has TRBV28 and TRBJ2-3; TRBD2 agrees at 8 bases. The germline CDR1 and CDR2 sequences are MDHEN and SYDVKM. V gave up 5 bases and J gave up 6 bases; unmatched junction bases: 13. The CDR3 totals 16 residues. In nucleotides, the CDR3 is TGTGCCAGCAGTCCGTCGGGGGCGGGAGGCGGGGATACGCAGTATTTT. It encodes CASSPSGAGGGDTQYF.

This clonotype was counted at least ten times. The CDR3 loop is CASSASPYEQYF. The CDR3 nucleotides read TGTGCCAGCAGCGCTTCCCCGTACGAGCAGTACTTC. The J gene is TRBJ2-7, the V gene TRBV7-2; D unclear. CDR1 is SGHTA, CDR2 FQGNSA, per germline. The CDR3 contains 12 residues. V was cut by 5 bases and J by 4 bases, with 9 bases left in between.

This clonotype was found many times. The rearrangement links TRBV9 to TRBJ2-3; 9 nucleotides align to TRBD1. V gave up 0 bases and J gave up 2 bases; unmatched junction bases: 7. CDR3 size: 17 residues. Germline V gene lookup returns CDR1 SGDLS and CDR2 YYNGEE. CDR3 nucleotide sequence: TGTGCCAGCAGCGTAGGACAGGGGGGACTCTACACAGATACGCAGTATTTT. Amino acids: CASSVGQGGLYTDTQYF.

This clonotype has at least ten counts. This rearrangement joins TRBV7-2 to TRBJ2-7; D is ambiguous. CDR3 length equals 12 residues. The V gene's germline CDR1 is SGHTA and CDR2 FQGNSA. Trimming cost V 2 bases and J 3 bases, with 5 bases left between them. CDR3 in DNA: TGTGCCAGCAGCTTATTACACTACGAGCAGTACTTC. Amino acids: CASSLLHYEQYF.

CDR3 loop: CASSAYNRNIQYF. DNA of the CDR3: TGTGCCAGCAGCGCCTATAATAGAAACATTCAGTACTTC. The chain joins TRBV7-9 to TRBJ2-4, with D unclear. The length of the CDR3 is 13 residues. Germline V lookup: CDR1 SEHNR, CDR2 FQNEAQ (reference sequence). Between the trimmed V and J ends, which lost 5 bases and 6 bases, there was a span of 11 bases.

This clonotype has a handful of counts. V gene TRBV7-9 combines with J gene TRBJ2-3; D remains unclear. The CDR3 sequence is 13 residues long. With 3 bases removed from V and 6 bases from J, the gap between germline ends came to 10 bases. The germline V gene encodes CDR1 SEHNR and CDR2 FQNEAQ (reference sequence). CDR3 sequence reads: CASSLIGVDTQYF. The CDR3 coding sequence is TGTGCCAGCAGCTTGATAGGTGTTGATACGCAGTATTTT. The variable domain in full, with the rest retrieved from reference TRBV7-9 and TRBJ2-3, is DTGVSQNPRHKITKRGQNVTFRCDPISEHNRLYWYRQTLGQGPEFLTYFQNEAQLEKSRLLSDRFSAERPKGSFSTLEIQRTEQGDSAMYLCASSLIGVDTQYFGPGTRLTVL.

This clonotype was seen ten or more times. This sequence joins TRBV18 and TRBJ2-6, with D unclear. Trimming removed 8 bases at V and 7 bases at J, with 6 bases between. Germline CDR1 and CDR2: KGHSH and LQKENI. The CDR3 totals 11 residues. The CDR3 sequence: CASLVANVLTF. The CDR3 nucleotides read TGTGCCAGCCTCGTTGCCAACGTCCTGACTTTC.

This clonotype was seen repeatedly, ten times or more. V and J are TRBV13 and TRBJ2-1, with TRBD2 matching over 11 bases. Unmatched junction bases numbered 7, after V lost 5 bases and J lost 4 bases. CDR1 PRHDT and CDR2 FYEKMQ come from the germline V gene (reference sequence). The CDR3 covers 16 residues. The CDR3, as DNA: TGTGCCAGCAGCCAGGGGACTAGCGGACCATACAATGAGCAGTTCTTC. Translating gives CASSQGTSGPYNEQFF.

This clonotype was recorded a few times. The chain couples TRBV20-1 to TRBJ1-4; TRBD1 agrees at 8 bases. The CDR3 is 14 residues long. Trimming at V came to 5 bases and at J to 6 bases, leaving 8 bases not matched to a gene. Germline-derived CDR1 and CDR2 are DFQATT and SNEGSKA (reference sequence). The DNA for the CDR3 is TGCAGTGCTCCTCAGGGGGCGCTTTATGAAAAACTGTTTTTT. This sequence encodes CSAPQGALYEKLFF.

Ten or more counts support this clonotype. CDR3 coding DNA: TGTGCCTGGAGTTTAACAGGGTACAATGAGCAGTTCTTC. Its protein is CAWSLTGYNEQFF. The chain links TRBV30 to TRBJ2-1, with a weak D call TRBD1 (6 bases). The ends were cut back, 2 bases at V and 4 bases at J, with 9 bases in the middle. CDR3 size: 13 residues. Germline values: CDR1 GTSNPN, CDR2 SVGIG (reference sequence).

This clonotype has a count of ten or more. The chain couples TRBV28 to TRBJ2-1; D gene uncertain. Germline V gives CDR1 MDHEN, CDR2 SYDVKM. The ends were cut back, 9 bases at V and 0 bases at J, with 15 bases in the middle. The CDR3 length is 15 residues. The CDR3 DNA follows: TGTGCCAGTGCCTTGGACGGGTTCTCCTACAATGAGCAGTTCTTC. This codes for CASALDGFSYNEQFF.

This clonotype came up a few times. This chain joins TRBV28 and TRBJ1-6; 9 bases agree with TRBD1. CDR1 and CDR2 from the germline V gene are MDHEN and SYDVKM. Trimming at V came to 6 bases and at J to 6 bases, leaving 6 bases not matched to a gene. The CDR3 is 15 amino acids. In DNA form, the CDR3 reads TGTGCCAGCAGCAGAACGGACAGGGGTAATTCACCCCTCCACTTT. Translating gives CASSRTDRGNSPLHF.

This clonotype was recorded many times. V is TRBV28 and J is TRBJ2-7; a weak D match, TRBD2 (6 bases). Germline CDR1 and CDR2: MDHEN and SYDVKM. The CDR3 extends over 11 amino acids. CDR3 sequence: CAGGNIYEQYF. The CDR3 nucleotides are TGTGCTGGGGGGAACATCTACGAGCAGTACTTC. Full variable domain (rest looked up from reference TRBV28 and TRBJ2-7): DVKVTQSSRYLVKRTGEKVFLECVQDMDHENMFWYRQDPGLGLRLIYFSYDVKMKEKGDIPEGYSVSREKKERFSLILESASTNQTSMYLCAGGNIYEQYFGPGTRLTVT.

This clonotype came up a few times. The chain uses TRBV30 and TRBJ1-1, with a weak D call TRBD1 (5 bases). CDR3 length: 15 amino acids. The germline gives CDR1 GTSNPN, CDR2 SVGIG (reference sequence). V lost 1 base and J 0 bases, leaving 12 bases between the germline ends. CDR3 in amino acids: CAWSAPGRMNTEAFF. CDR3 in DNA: TGTGCCTGGAGTGCACCGGGACGGATGAACACTGAAGCTTTCTTT. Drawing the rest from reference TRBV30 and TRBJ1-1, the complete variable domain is SQTIHQWPATLVQPVGSPLSLECTVEGTSNPNLYWYRQAAGRGLQLLFYSVGIGQISSEVPQNLSASRPQDRQFILSSKKLLLSDSGFYLCAWSAPGRMNTEAFFGQGTRLTVV.

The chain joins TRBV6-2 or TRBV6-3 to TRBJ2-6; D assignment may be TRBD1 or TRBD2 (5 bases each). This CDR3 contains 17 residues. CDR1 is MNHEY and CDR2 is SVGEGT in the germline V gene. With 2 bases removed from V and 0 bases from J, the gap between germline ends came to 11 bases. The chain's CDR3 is CASSYLGRLSGANVLTF. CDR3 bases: TGTGCCAGCAGTTACCTGGGACGGCTCTCTGGGGCCAACGTCCTGACTTTC.

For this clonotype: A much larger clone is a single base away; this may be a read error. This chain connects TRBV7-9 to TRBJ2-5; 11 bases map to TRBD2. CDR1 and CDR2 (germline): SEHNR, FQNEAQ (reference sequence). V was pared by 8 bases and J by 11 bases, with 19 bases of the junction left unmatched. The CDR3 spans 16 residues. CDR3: CASLGTSGYQGNEQYF. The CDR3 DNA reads TGTGCCAGCCTCGGGACTAGCGGCTATCAGGGGAATGAGCAGTACTTC.

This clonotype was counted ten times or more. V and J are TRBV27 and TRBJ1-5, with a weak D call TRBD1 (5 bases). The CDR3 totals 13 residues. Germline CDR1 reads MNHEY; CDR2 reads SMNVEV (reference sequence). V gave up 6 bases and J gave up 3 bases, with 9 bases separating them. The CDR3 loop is CASSPGTNQPQHF. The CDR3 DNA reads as TGTGCCAGCAGCCCAGGGACCAATCAGCCCCAGCATTTT.

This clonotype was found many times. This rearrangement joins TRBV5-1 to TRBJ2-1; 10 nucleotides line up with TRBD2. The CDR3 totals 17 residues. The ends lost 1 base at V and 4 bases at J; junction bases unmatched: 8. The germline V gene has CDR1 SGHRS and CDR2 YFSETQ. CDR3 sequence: CASSLQPSGRSYNEQFF. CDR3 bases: TGCGCCAGCAGCTTGCAACCTAGCGGGAGATCGTACAATGAGCAGTTCTTC. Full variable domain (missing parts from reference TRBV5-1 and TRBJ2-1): KAGVTQTPRYLIKTRGQQVTLSCSPISGHRSVSWYQQTPGQGLQFLFEYFSETQRNKGNFPGRFSGRQFSNSRSEMNVSTLELGDSALYLCASSLQPSGRSYNEQFFGPGTRLTVL.

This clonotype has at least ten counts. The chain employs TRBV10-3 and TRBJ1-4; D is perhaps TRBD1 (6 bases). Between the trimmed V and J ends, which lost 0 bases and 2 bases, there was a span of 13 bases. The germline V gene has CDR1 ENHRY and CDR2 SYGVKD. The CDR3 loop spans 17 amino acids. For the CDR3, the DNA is TGTGCCATCAGTGAGTCGCGCGGGGGGCCTACTAATGAAAAACTGTTTTTT. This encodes CAISESRGGPTNEKLFF.

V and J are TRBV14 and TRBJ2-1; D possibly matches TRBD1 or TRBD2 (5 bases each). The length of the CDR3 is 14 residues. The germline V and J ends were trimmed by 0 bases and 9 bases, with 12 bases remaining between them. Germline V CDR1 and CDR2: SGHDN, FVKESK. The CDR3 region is CASSQELTGPEQFF. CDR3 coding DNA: TGTGCCAGCAGCCAAGAACTTACGGGACCTGAGCAGTTCTTC. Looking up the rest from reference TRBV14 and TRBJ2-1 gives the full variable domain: EAGVTQFPSHSVIEKGQTVTLRCDPISGHDNLYWYRRVMGKEIKFLLHFVKESKQDESGMPNNRFLAERTGGTYSTLKVQPAELEDSGVYFCASSQELTGPEQFFGPGTRLTVL.

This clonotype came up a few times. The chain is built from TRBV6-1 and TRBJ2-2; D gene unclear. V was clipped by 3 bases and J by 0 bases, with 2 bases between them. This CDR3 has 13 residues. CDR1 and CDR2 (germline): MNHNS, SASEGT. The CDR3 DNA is TGTGCCAGCAGTGACGCGAACACCGGGGAGCTGTTTTTT. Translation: CASSDANTGELFF.

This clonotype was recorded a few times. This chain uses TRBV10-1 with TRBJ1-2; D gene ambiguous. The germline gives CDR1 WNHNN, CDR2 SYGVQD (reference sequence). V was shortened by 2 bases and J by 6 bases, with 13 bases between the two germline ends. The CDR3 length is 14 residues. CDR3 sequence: CASSEPSLSDGYTF. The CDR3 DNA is TGCGCCAGCAGTGAGCCCTCCCTTAGCGATGGCTACACCTTC.

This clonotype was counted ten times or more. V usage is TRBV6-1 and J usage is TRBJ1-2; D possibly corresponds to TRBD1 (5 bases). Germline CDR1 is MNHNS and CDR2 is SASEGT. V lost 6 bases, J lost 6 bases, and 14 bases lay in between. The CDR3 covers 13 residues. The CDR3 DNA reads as TGTGCCAGCAGGTCCACAGGTTTAAATGGCTACACCTTC. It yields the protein CASRSTGLNGYTF.